Below, one T cell receptor (beta chain) is given with its context. Its antigen is unidentified. TCRdb's table, derived via immunoSEQ multiplex PCR, lists solely in-frame clones and lacks some. The sample has some 80,000 clones, more than 80% seen once. The CDR3 loop spans 13 amino acids. Germline lookup yields CDR1 SGHRS and CDR2 YFSETQ. Trimming removed 2 bases from V and 6 bases from J; junction bases left unmatched: 5. This entry belongs to a study of OX40 agonist ivuxolimab in advanced cancers. Study as a whole: The study enrolled dose-escalation patients with hepatocellular carcinoma, melanoma, renal cell or head and neck cancer.

Study-level findings and limits: It was also the case that some nonresponders had low normalized T-cell clonal expansion.

This chain links TRBV5-1 with TRBJ2-7; TRBD1 agrees at 7 bases. The sequence was obtained from an adult with an advanced solid tumor such as melanoma, head and neck, liver or kidney cancer. The sample was CD4+ or CD8+ T cells sorted from blood, taken in a trial of the OX40 agonist ivuxolimab. The CDR3 sequence: CASSFDRVGEQYF. CDR3 coding DNA: TGCGCCAGCAGCTTCGACAGGGTCGGCGAGCAGTACTTC.